The following is a T cell receptor (beta chain) sequence with its context. What it binds is not known. TCRdb reprocessed the reads via MiXCR and lists one record per CDR3 protein. The sample records about 700,000 distinct CDR3 sequences, approximately 33% being singletons. This record comes from a study of T cell repertoires in cytomegalovirus infection. The CDR3 spans 11 residues. V shed 8 bases and J shed 3 bases, with 8 bases lying between them. Germline V gene data show CDR1 as MNHEY and CDR2 as SMNVEV (reference sequence). The rearrangement uses TRBV27 and TRBJ2-7, with TRBD1 as a possible D gene (5 bases). The source of this sequence is a human donor in good health (CMV status not recorded). Some clones in this sample may be carry-over from other donors' samples. Sequencing used cultured PBMCs, obtained from culture after CMV antigen stimulation. DNA for the CDR3: TGTGCCAGCGGCAGGGTCTACGAGCAGTACTTC. Amino acid sequence: CASGRVYEQYF.